A selection of T cell receptor beta chains follows, all from one sample in a study of blood T cell repertoires in COVID-19. Using immunoSEQ multiplex PCR, the repertoire was profiled, and TCRdb retains in-frame clones only, with some absent. The sample contains about 220,000 clones, 80% of which appear only once. The sample was peripheral blood. Receptor source: a woman aged 70 to 79 with acute or convalescent COVID-19. CDR3s include the opening cysteine and the closing phenylalanine or tryptophan. The D gene is left open where the match is weak. Expanded clones are given a class, and other clones once, few, many or no size at all.

.	TRBV9	TRBJ2-7	.	TGTGCCAGCAGCGTAGCTACGGACTCCCTCGGCGACGAGCAGTACTTC	CASSVATDSLGDEQYF
.	TRBV6-2/TRBV6-3	TRBJ2-1	.	TGTGCCAGCACCCCTGGACGTAGACTAGAGCAGTTCTTC	CASTPGRRLEQFF
.	TRBV15	TRBJ1-5	.	TGTGCCACCAGCAGAGATGGCGGATGGGAGCCCCAGCATTTT	CATSRDGGWEPQHF
.	TRBV7-3	TRBJ2-3	.	TGTGCCAGCAGCTTAATCGCGGGGATTACAGATACGCAGTATTTT	CASSLIAGITDTQYF
.	TRBV3-1/TRBV3-2	TRBJ2-5	.	TGTGCCAGCAGCCAAGTAATACAGAAGGAGACCCAGTACTTC	CASSQVIQKETQYF
.	TRBV5-5	TRBJ2-2	TRBD1	TGTGCCAGCAGCTTGTATGGACAGGCCGGGGAGCTGTTTTTT	CASSLYGQAGELFF
.	TRBV24-1	TRBJ2-7	.	TGTGCCACCGGGGGCTCGGGGCCGTCTACCTACGAGCAGTACTTC	CATGGSGPSTYEQYF
.	TRBV19	TRBJ1-4	.	TGTGCCAGTAGCCTACAGTTTTCTAATGAAAAACTGTTTTTT	CASSLQFSNEKLFF
once	TRBV11-2	TRBJ2-3	TRBD2	TGTGCCAGCAGCCCCCGGACTAGCGGGGGGGATACGCAGTATTTT	CASSPRTSGGDTQYF
.	TRBV4-1	TRBJ2-3	TRBD1	TGCGCCAGCAGCCAACCGGACAGGGTGGCAGATACGCAGTATTTT	CASSQPDRVADTQYF
.	TRBV3-1/TRBV3-2	TRBJ2-3	TRBD1	TGTGCCAGCAGCCACTTGACAGGGGGCGGAGATACGCAGTATTTT	CASSHLTGGGDTQYF
.	TRBV7-2	TRBJ2-7	TRBD1	TGTGCCAGCAGCTTATTGCACGGGACAGGGACCTACGAGCAGTACTTC	CASSLLHGTGTYEQYF
.	TRBV5-5	TRBJ1-1	.	TGTGCCAGCAGCACCAGGCCAGACACTGAAGCTTTCTTT	CASSTRPDTEAFF
few	TRBV24-1	TRBJ1-5	.	TGTGCCACCAGTATGTCAGGGGGCAATCAGCCCCAGCATTTT	CATSMSGGNQPQHF
.	TRBV5-1	TRBJ1-3	.	TGCGCCAGCAGTCCGAGGACGGGGAGCTCTGGAAACACCATATATTTT	CASSPRTGSSGNTIYF
.	TRBV7-8	TRBJ2-7	.	TGTGCCAGCAGCTTAGGGGGGGGGCGCGGCAGCGAGCAGTACTTC	CASSLGGGRGSEQYF
.	TRBV20-1	TRBJ2-5	.	TGCAGTGCTAGTGCGGGACAGAGACAAGAGACCCAGTACTTC	CSASAGQRQETQYF
few	TRBV18	TRBJ2-1	.	TGTGCCAGCTTCAGATGGGGCACCTACAATGAGCAGTTCTTC	CASFRWGTYNEQFF
.	TRBV4-3	TRBJ2-1	TRBD1	TGCGCCAGCAGCCAAGATGGCAGGGGGATGCGCTATGAGCAGTTCTTC	CASSQDGRGMRYEQFF
.	TRBV6-5	TRBJ1-2	.	TGTGCCAGCAGTTACGAAAGGACATCGTACGGCTACACCTTC	CASSYERTSYGYTF
.	TRBV5-1	TRBJ2-1	.	TGCGCCAGCAGCTTTACTCTCGATATTAATGAGCAGTTCTTC	CASSFTLDINEQFF
.	TRBV19	TRBJ2-5	.	TGTGCCAGTAGTAAATCGCAGAACCAAGAGACCCAGTACTTC	CASSKSQNQETQYF
.	TRBV5-1	TRBJ2-2	TRBD1	TGCGCCAGCAGATCGGGACAGGGGGCCTCCGGGGAGCTGTTTTTT	CASRSGQGASGELFF
.	TRBV4-1	TRBJ2-4	.	TGCGCCAGCAGCCATGGTTACTTAGCCAAAAACATTCAGTACTTC	CASSHGYLAKNIQYF
.	TRBV4-3	TRBJ1-4	.	TGCGCCAGCAGCCAAGGTAGCAGGGTGGGTGAAAAACTGTTTTTT	CASSQGSRVGEKLFF
.	TRBV19	TRBJ2-5	.	TGTGCCAGTAGTATCTACGGGGGAGGCCAAGAGACCCAGTACTTC	CASSIYGGGQETQYF
.	TRBV2	TRBJ2-6	.	TGTGCCAGCAGCTATCGGAGCTCCGGGGCCAACGTCCTGACTTTC	CASSYRSSGANVLTF
.	TRBV5-1	TRBJ2-1	.	TGCGCCAGCAGTGGCTCTGCGGTGTCGTATGAGCAGTTCTTC	CASSGSAVSYEQFF
.	TRBV6-2/TRBV6-3	TRBJ2-5	.	TGTGCCAGCAGCCTGGGAGGCGGTGTGGGGACCCAGTACTTC	CASSLGGGVGTQYF
.	TRBV3-1/TRBV3-2	TRBJ2-3	TRBD2	TGTGCCAGCAGCCCGGCTAGCGGGGGGCGCACGCAGTATTTT	CASSPASGGRTQYF
once	TRBV4-2	TRBJ1-1	.	TGTGCCAGCAGCCGGCCCACGAACACTGAAGCTTTCTTT	CASSRPTNTEAFF
.	TRBV20-1	TRBJ1-1	.	TGCAGTGCTCATAGGGGGGAAGCTTTCTTT	CSAHRGEAFF
.	TRBV30	TRBJ2-2	TRBD2	TGTGCCACTAGCGGGGGGGGGACCGGGGAGCTGTTTTTT	CATSGGGTGELFF
.	TRBV6-5	TRBJ1-3	TRBD1	TGTGCCAGCCAGGACAGGGAGGCTGGAAACACCATATATTTT	CASQDREAGNTIYF
once	TRBV5-6	TRBJ2-1	.	TGTGCCAGCAGCTTGGTAACATCCTACAATGAGCAGTTCTTC	CASSLVTSYNEQFF
.	TRBV2	TRBJ2-1	TRBD2	TGTGCCAGCAGTGGTACTAGCGGGGGGACGACCTTCTACAATGAGCAGTTCTTC	CASSGTSGGTTFYNEQFF
.	TRBV19	TRBJ1-6	.	TGTGCCAGTAGTATAACAGGGAGAAATTCACCCCTCCACTTT	CASSITGRNSPLHF
.	TRBV27	TRBJ2-1	TRBD2	TGTGCCAGCAGTTTGTTTACTAGCGGGGTGTCCTACAATGAGCAGTTCTTC	CASSLFTSGVSYNEQFF
.	TRBV6-2/TRBV6-3	TRBJ1-6	.	TGTGCCAGCAGTTCACGGGGTGGTAATTCACCCCTCCACTTT	CASSSRGGNSPLHF
.	TRBV18	TRBJ2-2	.	TGTGCCAGCTCACCACCGCAGGGAGGTGCCACCGGGGAGCTGTTTTTT	CASSPPQGGATGELFF
.	TRBV2	TRBJ2-2	TRBD1	TGTGCCAGCAGTGAAATCCCAGGGGGCGGGTCCGGGGAGCTGTTTTTT	CASSEIPGGGSGELFF
.	TRBV11-2	TRBJ1-1	TRBD1	TGTGCCAGCAGCCCCAAACACAGGGGAACTGAAGCTTTCTTT	CASSPKHRGTEAFF
few	TRBV7-3	TRBJ2-3	.	TGTGCCAGCAGCTTGGTGAGGGTAGCAGATACGCAGTATTTT	CASSLVRVADTQYF
.	TRBV5-6	TRBJ2-3	.	TGTGCCAGCAGCTTGTACATACACCCAGATACGCAGTATTTT	CASSLYIHPDTQYF
.	TRBV9	TRBJ2-1	TRBD2	TGTGCCAGCAGCCTTACTAGCGGGGGTCACAATGAGCAGTTCTTC	CASSLTSGGHNEQFF
.	TRBV19	TRBJ2-3	.	TGTGCCAGTAGTATTTGGACTAGCACAGATACGCAGTATTTT	CASSIWTSTDTQYF
.	TRBV3-1/TRBV3-2	TRBJ2-7	TRBD2	TGTGCCAGCACATCGGGACTAGCGGGGGACCCCTCCTACGAGCAGTACTTC	CASTSGLAGDPSYEQYF
.	TRBV6-5	TRBJ1-2	.	TGTGCCAGCAGTTATGGCCGACAGGGCTACACCTTC	CASSYGRQGYTF
.	TRBV5-1	TRBJ2-1	TRBD2	TGCGCCAGCAGCTTGGAGCCAGCGGGGCACAATGAGCAGTTCTTC	CASSLEPAGHNEQFF
.	TRBV4-1	TRBJ2-1	TRBD1	TGCGCCAGCAGCCAAATCAGGACAGGGTCGTACAATGAGCAGTTCTTC	CASSQIRTGSYNEQFF
few	TRBV11-3	TRBJ2-2	.	TGTGCCAGCAGCTTTGACTCCGGGGAGCTGTTTTTT	CASSFDSGELFF
.	TRBV7-2	TRBJ2-7	.	TGTGCCAGCAGCTTATCCAGGAACTACGAGCAGTACTTC	CASSLSRNYEQYF
.	TRBV29-1	TRBJ1-1	.	TGCAGCGTTGAAGTGGGGGGGGGACCTTTCTTT	CSVEVGGGPFF
.	TRBV5-4	TRBJ2-3	TRBD1	TGTGCCAGCAGCAAACAGGGGGCATCGACAGATACGCAGTATTTT	CASSKQGASTDTQYF
.	TRBV5-5	TRBJ2-3	TRBD2	TGTGCCAGCAGCTTCAAAGCGGGGGCCGTTAGCACAGATACGCAGTATTTT	CASSFKAGAVSTDTQYF
.	TRBV18	TRBJ1-1	.	TGTGCCAGCTCACCACCGCGGCCGGGGGGAACTGAAGCTTTCTTT	CASSPPRPGGTEAFF
few	TRBV29-1	TRBJ1-2	TRBD1	TGCAGCGTTGAAGATTGGGACAGGGTGGATGGCTACACCTTC	CSVEDWDRVDGYTF
.	TRBV5-1	TRBJ2-5	.	TGCGCCAGCAGCTTGGGTTCAGGGGCCAGAACAGGGGAGACCCAGTACTTC	CASSLGSGARTGETQYF
.	TRBV9	TRBJ2-3	.	TGTGCCAGCAGCGGCCCCGGTGTCGATACGCAGTATTTT	CASSGPGVDTQYF
.	TRBV10-1	TRBJ2-7	.	TGCGCCAGCAGTGACTCGGGGACACAATACGAGCAGTACTTC	CASSDSGTQYEQYF